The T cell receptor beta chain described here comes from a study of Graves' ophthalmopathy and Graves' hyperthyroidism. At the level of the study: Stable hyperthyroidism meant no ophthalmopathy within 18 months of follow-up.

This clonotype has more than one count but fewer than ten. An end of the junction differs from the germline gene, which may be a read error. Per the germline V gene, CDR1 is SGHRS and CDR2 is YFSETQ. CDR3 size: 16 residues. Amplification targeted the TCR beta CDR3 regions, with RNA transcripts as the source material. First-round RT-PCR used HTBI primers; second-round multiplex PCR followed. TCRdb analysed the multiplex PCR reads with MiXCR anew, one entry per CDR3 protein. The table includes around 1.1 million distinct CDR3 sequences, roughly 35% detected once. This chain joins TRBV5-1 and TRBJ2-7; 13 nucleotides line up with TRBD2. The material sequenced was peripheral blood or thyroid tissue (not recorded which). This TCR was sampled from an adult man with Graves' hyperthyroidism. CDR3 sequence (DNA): TGTGCCAGCAGCCAGGGACTAGCGGGAACTCCTTACGAGCAGTACTTC. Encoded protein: CASSQGLAGTPYEQYF.